Below, one TCR beta chain is given with its context. The antigen is unknown. TCRdb's table, derived via immunoSEQ multiplex PCR, lists solely in-frame clones and lacks some. Altogether about 130,000 clones are present, 89% being singletons, with the ten largest covering 2% to 2.5%. This sample is part of a study of cytomegalovirus exposure and HLA in healthy donors. V shed 4 bases, J shed 6 bases, and the junction held 5 bases outside the gene matches. The CDR3 runs 14 residues. Germline V lookup: CDR1 SGHKS, CDR2 YYEKEE (reference sequence). Regarding the study as a whole: Both high specificity and high sensitivity reportedly marked the classifier's diagnosis of cytomegalovirus status.

The chain has TRBV5-5 and TRBJ1-5; the match to TRBD1 covers 9 bases. The receptor's source is a woman between 18 and 30 years old in good health and CMV-seronegative. Source material: PBMCs. For the CDR3, the DNA is TGTGCCAGCAGCCTCGGACAGGGGCTTCAGCCCCAGCATTTT. Translated, it gives CASSLGQGLQPQHF.